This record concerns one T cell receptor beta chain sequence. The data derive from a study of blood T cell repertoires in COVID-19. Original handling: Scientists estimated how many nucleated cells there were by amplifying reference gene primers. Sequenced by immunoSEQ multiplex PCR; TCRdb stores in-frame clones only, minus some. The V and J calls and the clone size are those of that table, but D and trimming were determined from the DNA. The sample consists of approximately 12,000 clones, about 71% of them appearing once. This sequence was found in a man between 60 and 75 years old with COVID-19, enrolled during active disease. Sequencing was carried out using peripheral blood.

DNA of the CDR3: TGTGCCACCAGTGACGGGAGGGCCTCAGATACGCAGTATTTT. This gives the protein CATSDGRASDTQYF. The J gene is TRBJ2-3, the V gene TRBV24-1; 8 nucleotides agree with TRBD2. This CDR3 is built from 14 residues. In germline, CDR1 is KGHDR, CDR2 SFDVKD. V dropped 4 bases and J dropped 4; count of bases not matched to a gene: 3.